This T cell receptor (beta chain) was sequenced during a study of tumor-infiltrating lymphocytes in primary liver carcinoma. Across the study: Patients were men and women aged 30 to 69 years.

Ten or more counts support this clonotype. The authors made TCR beta cDNA from 450 to 600 ng total RNA with a constant-region primer. Libraries covering TCR beta were generated through three nested multiplex PCR rounds (using a slightly modified ARM-PCR). TCRdb re-called the multiplex PCR reads with MiXCR, one entry per CDR3 protein. The table lists roughly 120,000 distinct CDR3 sequences, about 59% of them singletons. Co-extracted RNA and DNA came from approximately 20-30 mg of unsorted bulk tissue. Infection with HBV was chronic in patients; they were treatment-naive. This TCR was sampled from a woman in her fifties or sixties with primary liver carcinoma and hepatitis B virus infection. The material sequenced was liver tumor tissue from sampling region 1. The sample's subset: tumor region T1, superior pole.

CDR3 DNA sequence: TGTGCCAGCAGCCAAGATACAGGGGGCGTCTATGGCTACACCTTC. This gives the protein CASSQDTGGVYGYTF. The V gene is TRBV14, the J gene TRBJ1-2; 9 bases match TRBD1. The CDR3 consists of 15 residues. After removal of 0 bases from V and 4 bases from J, the junction contained 3 bases not matched to a gene. Germline V CDR1 and CDR2: SGHDN, FVKESK.